This paragraph covers one T cell receptor (beta chain) sequence. The antigen remains unidentified. The CDR3 is 14 residues long. Trimming cost V 7 bases and J 0 bases, with 12 bases left between them. The germline CDR1 and CDR2 sequences are SGHDT and YYEEEE. This entry belongs to a study of identifying expanded T cells in peripheral blood. Study observations and caveats: Differentially abundant clones: roughly 1.2 between replicates, about 15 at about two weeks, under 25 at four. Across healthy donors, higher total template counts meant significantly greater approximately two-week count variance.

Sequenced by immunoSEQ multiplex PCR; TCRdb stores in-frame clones only, minus some. Here the sample spans more than 75,000 clones, 70% to 90% being singletons. No infections or other immune events were documented during collection. Sequencing was carried out using blood. The source is a person aged 18 to 70 in good health. This rearrangement joins TRBV5-6 to TRBJ2-3, with D perhaps matching TRBD2 (6 bases). This CDR3 is CASLGLTSTDTQYF. Here the CDR3 DNA reads TGTGCCAGCTTGGGACTGACTAGCACAGATACGCAGTATTTT. The full variable domain, its missing parts supplied by reference TRBV5-6 and TRBJ2-3, is DAGVTQSPTHLIKTRGQQVTLRCSPKSGHDTVSWYQQALGQGPQFIFQYYEEEERQRGNFPDRFSGHQFPNYSSELNVNALLLGDSALYLCASLGLTSTDTQYFGPGTRLTVL.